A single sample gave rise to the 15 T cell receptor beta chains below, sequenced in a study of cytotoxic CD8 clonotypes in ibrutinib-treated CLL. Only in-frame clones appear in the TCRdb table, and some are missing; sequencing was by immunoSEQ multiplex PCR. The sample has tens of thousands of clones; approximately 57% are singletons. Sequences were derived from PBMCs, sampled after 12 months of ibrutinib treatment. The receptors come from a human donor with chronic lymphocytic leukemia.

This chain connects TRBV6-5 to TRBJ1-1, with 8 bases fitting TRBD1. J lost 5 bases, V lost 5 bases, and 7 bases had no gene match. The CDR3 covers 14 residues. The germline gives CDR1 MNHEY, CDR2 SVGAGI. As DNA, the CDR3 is TGTGCCAGCAGTCCGACAGGGGCCCGTACTGAAGCTTTCTTT. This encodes CASSPTGARTEAFF.

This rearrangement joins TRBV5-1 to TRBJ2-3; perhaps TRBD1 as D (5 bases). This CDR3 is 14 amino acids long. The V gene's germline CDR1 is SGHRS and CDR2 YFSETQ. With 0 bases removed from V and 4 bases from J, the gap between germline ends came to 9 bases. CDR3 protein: CASSLALGADTQYF. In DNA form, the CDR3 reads TGCGCCAGCAGCTTGGCTTTAGGGGCAGATACGCAGTATTTT.

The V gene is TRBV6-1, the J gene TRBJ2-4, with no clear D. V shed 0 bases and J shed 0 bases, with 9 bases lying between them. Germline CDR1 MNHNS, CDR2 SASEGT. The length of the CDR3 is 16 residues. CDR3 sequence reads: CASSEAGGLAKNIQYF. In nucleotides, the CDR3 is TGTGCCAGCAGTGAAGCCGGTGGGCTAGCCAAAAACATTCAGTACTTC.

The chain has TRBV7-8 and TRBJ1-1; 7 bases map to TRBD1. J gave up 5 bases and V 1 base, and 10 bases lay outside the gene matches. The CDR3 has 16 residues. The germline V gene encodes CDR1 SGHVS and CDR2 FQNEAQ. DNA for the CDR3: TGTGCCAGCAGCTTAGTCGGGAGACAGGGAGGAACTGAAGCTTTCTTT. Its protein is CASSLVGRQGGTEAFF.

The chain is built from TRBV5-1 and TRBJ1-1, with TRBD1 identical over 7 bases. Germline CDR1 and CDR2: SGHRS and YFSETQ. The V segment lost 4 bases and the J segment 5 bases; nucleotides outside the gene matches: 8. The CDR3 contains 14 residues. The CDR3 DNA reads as TGCGCCAGCAGCCCCGACAGGGTAGGAACTGAAGCTTTCTTT. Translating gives CASSPDRVGTEAFF.

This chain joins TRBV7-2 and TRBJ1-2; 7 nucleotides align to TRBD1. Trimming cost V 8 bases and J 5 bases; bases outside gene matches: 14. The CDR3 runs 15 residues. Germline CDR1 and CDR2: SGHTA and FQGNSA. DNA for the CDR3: TGTGCCAGCTCCCCAACCGGGACAGCAATGTATGGCTACACCTTC. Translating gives CASSPTGTAMYGYTF.

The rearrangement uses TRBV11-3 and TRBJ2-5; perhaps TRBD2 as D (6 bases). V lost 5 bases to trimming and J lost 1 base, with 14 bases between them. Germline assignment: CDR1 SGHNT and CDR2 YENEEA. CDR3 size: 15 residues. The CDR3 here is CASSRVLRGQETQYF. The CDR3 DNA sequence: TGTGCCAGCAGCCGGGTTTTGCGGGGCCAAGAGACCCAGTACTTC.

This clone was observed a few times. CDR3: CACGGLAGRADTQYF. The CDR3 DNA is TGTGCCTGTGGAGGGCTAGCGGGGCGAGCAGATACGCAGTATTTT. V gene TRBV5-4 combines with J gene TRBJ2-3; 9 bases match TRBD2. This CDR3 contains 15 residues. CDR1 is SGHNT, CDR2 YYREEE, per germline (reference sequence). Trimming at V came to 10 bases and at J to 4 bases, leaving 13 bases not matched to a gene.

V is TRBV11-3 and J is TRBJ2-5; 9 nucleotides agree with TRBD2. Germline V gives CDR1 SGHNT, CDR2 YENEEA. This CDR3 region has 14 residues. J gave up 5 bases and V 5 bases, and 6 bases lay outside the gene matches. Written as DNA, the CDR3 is TGTGCCAGCAGCGCGGGGGGGCGTACGGAGACCCAGTACTTC. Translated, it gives CASSAGGRTETQYF.

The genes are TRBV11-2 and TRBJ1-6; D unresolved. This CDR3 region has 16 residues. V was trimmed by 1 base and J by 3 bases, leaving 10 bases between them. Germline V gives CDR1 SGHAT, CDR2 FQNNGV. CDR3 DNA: TGTGCCAGCAGCTTAGCCCCTCGGAGCTATAATTCACCCCTCCACTTT. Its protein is CASSLAPRSYNSPLHF.

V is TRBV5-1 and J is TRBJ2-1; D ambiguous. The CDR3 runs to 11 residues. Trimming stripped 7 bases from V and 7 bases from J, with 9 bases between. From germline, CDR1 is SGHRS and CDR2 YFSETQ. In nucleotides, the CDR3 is TGCGCCAGCGCCCTCGCAAATGAGCAGTTCTTC. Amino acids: CASALANEQFF.

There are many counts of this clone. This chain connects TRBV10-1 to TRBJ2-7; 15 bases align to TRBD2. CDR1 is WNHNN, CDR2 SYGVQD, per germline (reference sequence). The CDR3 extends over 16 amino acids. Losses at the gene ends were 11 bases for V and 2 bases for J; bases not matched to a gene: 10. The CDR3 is CAGPGTSGRIAYEQYF. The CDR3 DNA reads TGCGCCGGCCCCGGGACTAGCGGGAGGATCGCCTACGAGCAGTACTTC.

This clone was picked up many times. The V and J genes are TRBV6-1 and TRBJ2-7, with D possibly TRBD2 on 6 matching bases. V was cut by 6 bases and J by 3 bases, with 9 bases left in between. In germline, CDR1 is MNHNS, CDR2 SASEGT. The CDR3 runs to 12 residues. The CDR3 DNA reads TGTGCCAGCAGCATGGAGGGCTACGAGCAGTACGTC. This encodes CASSMEGYEQYV.

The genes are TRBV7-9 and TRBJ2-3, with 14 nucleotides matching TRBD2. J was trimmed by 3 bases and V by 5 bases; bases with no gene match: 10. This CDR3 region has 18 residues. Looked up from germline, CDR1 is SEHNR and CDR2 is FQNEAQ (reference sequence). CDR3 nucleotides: TGTGCCAGCAGCAAAGGAGGGACTAGCGGGAGTCGGACAGATACGCAGTATTTT. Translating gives CASSKGGTSGSRTDTQYF. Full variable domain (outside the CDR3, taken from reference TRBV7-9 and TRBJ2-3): DTGVSQNPRHKITKRGQNVTFRCDPISEHNRLYWYRQTLGQGPEFLTYFQNEAQLEKSRLLSDRFSAERPKGSFSTLEIQRTEQGDSAMYLCASSKGGTSGSRTDTQYFGPGTRLTVL.

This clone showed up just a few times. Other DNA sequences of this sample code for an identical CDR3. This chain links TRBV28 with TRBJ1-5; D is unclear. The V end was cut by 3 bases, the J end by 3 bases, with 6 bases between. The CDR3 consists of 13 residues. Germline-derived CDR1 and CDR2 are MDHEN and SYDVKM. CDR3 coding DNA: TGTGCCAGCAGTTTTTGGGACAATCAGCCCCAGCATTTT. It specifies CASSFWDNQPQHF.